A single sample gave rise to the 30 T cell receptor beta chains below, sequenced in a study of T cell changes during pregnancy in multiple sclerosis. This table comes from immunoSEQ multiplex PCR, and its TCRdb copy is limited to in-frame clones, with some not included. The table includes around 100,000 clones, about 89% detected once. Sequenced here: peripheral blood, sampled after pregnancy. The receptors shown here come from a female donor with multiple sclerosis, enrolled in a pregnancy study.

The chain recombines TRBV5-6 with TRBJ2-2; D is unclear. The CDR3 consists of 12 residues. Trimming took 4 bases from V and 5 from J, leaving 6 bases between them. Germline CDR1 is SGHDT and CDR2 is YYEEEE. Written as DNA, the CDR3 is TGTGCCAGCAGCCTAAATACCGGGGAGCTGTTTTTT. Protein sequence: CASSLNTGELFF.

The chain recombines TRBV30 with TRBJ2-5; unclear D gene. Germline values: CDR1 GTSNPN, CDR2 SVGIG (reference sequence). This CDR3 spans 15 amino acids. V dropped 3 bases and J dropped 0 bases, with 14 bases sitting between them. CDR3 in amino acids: CAWRGGTGHQETQYF. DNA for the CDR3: TGTGCCTGGAGGGGTGGTACGGGTCACCAAGAGACCCAGTACTTC.

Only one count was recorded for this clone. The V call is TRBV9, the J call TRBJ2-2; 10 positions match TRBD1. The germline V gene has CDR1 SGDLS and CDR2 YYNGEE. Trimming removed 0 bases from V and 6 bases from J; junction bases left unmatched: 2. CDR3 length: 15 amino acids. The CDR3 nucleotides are TGTGCCAGCAGCGTAGGAGGACAGGGGGCCGGGGAGCTGTTTTTT. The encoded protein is CASSVGGQGAGELFF.

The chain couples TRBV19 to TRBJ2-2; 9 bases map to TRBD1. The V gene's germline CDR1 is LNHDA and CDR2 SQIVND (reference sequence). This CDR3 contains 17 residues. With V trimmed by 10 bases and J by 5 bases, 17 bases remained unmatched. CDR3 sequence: CATRDREGQMVTGELFF. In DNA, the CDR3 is TGTGCCACAAGGGACAGGGAGGGTCAAATGGTGACCGGGGAGCTGTTTTTT.

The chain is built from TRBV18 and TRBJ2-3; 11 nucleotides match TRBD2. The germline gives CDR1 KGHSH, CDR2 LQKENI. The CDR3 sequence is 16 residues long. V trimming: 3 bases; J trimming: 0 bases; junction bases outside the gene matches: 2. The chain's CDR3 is CASSPLAGGSTDTQYF. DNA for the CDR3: TGTGCCAGCTCACCGCTAGCGGGGGGCAGCACAGATACGCAGTATTTT.

The CDR3 region has the DNA TGTGCCAGCAGCTTAAACTCGATGGATTCACCCCTCCACTTT. Residues: CASSLNSMDSPLHF. The chain employs TRBV7-3 and TRBJ1-6; D remains unclear. V was pared by 1 base and J by 8 bases, with 9 bases between. The CDR3 contains 14 residues. The V gene's germline CDR1 is SGHTA and CDR2 FQGTGA.

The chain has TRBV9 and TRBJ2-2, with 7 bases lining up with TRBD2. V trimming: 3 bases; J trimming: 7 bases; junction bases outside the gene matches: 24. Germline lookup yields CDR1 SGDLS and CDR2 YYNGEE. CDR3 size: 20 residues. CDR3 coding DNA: TGTGCCAGCAGCGAACCACTAGTTAGCGGGTCCAACGTGAATTTCGGGGAGCTGTTTTTT. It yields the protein CASSEPLVSGSNVNFGELFF.

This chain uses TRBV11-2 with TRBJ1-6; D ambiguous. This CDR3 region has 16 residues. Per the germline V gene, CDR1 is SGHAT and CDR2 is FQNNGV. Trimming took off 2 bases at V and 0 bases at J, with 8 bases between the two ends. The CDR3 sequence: CASSLMLSSYNSPLHF. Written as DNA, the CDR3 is TGTGCCAGCAGCTTAATGCTCAGCTCCTATAATTCACCCCTCCACTTT.

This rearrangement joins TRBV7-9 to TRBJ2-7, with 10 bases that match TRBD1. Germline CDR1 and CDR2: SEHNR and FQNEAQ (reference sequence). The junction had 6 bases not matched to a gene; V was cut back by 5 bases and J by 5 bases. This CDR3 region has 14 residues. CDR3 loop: CASSQDRGRHEQYF. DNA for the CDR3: TGTGCCAGCAGCCAAGACAGGGGGCGACACGAGCAGTACTTC.

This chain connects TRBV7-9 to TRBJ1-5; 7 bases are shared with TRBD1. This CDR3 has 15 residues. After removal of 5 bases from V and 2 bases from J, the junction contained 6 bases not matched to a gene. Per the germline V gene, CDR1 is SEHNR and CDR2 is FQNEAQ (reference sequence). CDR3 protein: CASSRDRVGNQPQHF. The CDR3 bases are TGTGCCAGCAGCCGCGACAGGGTGGGCAATCAGCCCCAGCATTTT.

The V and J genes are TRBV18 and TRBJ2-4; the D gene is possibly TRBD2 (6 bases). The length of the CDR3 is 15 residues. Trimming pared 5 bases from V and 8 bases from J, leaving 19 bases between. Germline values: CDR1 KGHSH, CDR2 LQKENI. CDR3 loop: CASSARWGVGDIQYF. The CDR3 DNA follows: TGTGCCAGCTCAGCCCGTTGGGGGGTAGGAGACATTCAGTACTTC.

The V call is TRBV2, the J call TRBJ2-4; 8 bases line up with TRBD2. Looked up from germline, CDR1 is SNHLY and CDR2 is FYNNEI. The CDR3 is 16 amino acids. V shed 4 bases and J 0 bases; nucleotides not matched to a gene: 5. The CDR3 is CASSAAGGLAKNIQYF. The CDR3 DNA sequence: TGTGCCAGCAGTGCTGCGGGGGGCTTAGCCAAAAACATTCAGTACTTC.

CDR3 sequence reads: CASSSWTGVKGEQFF. Written as DNA, the CDR3 is TGTGCCAGCAGCTCCTGGACAGGAGTTAAGGGGGAGCAGTTCTTC. The chain is built from TRBV7-2 and TRBJ2-1, with 7 bases identical to TRBD1. Germline CDR1 reads SGHTA; CDR2 reads FQGNSA. The CDR3 has 15 amino acids. V lost 4 bases to trimming and J lost 10 bases; unmatched junction nucleotides: 13.

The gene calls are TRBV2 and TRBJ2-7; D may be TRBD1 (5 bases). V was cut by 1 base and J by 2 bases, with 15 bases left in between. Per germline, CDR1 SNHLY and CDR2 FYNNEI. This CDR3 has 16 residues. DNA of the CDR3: TGTGCCAGCAGTGAAGAGGGGCCACCCCTTGCCTACGAGCAGTACTTC. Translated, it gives CASSEEGPPLAYEQYF.

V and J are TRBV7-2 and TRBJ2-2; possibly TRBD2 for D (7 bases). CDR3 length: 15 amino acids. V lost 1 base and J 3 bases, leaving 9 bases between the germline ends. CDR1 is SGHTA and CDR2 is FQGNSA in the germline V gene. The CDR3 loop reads CASSLGGGYTGELFF. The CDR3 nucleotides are TGTGCCAGCAGCTTAGGCGGGGGCTACACCGGGGAGCTGTTTTTT.

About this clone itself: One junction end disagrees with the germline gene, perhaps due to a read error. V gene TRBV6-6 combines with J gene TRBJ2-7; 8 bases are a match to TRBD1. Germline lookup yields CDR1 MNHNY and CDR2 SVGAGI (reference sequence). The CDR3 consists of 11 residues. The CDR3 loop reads CASSQDRVRHF. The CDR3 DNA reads TGTGCCAGCAGTCAGGACAGGGTACGGCACTTC.

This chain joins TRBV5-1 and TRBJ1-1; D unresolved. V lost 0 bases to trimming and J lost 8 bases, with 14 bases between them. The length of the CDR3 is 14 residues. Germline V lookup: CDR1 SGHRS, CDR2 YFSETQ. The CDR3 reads CASSLERVKGEAFF. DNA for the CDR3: TGCGCCAGCAGCTTGGAGCGGGTAAAAGGGGAAGCTTTCTTT.

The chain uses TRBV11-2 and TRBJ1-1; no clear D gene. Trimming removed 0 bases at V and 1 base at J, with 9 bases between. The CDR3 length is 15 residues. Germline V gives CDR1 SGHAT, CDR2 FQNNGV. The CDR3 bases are TGTGCCAGCAGCTTAGAGGCCCGAAGGAACACTGAAGCTTTCTTT. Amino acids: CASSLEARRNTEAFF.

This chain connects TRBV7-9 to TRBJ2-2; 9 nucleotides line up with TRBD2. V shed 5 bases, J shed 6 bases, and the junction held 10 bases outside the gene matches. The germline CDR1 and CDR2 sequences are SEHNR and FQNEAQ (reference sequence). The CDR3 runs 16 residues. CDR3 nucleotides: TGTGCCAGCAGCCCCGAGCGGGGGGACCGCTCCGGGGAGCTGTTTTTT. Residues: CASSPERGDRSGELFF.

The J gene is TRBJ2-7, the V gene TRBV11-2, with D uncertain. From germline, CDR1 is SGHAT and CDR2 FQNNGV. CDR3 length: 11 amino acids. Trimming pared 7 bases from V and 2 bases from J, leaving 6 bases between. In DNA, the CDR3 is TGTGCCAGCACGTCTACCTACGAGCAGTACTTC. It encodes CASTSTYEQYF.

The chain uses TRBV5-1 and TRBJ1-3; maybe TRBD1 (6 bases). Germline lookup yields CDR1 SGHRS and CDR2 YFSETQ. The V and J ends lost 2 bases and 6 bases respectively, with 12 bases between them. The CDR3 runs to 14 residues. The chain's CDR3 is CASSLGQNLNTIYF. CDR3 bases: TGCGCCAGCAGCTTAGGACAGAATTTAAACACCATATATTTT.

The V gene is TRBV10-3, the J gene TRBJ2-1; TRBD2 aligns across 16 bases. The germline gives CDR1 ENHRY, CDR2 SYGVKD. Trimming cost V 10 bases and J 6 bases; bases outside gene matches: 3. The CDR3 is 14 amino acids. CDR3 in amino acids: CATGTSGGANEQFF. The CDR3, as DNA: TGTGCCACCGGGACTAGCGGGGGGGCCAATGAGCAGTTCTTC.

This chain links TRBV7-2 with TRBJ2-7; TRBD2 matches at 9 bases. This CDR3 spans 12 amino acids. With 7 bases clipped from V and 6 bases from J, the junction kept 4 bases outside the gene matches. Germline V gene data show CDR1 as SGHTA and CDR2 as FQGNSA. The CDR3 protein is CASKGLAVEQYF. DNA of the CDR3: TGTGCCAGCAAGGGACTAGCTGTCGAGCAGTACTTC.

The chain's CDR3 is CASSYEGTYNSPLHF. DNA of the CDR3: TGCGCCAGCAGCTACGAGGGGACTTATAATTCACCCCTCCACTTT. The rearrangement links TRBV5-1 to TRBJ1-6; TRBD1 is a possible D gene (5 bases). Germline lookup yields CDR1 SGHRS and CDR2 YFSETQ. V lost 3 bases to trimming and J lost 4 bases, with 11 bases between them. The CDR3 totals 15 residues.

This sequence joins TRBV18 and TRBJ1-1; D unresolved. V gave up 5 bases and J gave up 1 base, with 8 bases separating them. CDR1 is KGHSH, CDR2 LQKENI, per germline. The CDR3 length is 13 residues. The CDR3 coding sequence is TGTGCCAGCTCAACCGGGTCGAACACTGAAGCTTTCTTT. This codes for CASSTGSNTEAFF.

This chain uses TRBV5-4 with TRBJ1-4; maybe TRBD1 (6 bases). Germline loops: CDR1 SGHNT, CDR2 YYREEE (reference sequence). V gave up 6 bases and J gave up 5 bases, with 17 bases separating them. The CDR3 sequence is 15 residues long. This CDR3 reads CASKLSGTPNEKLFF. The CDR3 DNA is TGTGCCAGCAAACTTTCCGGGACACCAAATGAAAAACTGTTTTTT.

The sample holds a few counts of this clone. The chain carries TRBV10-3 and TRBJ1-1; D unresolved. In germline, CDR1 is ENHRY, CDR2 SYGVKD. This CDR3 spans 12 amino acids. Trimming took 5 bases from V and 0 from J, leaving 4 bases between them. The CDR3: CAISQMNTEAFF. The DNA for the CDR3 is TGTGCCATCAGTCAGATGAACACTGAAGCTTTCTTT.

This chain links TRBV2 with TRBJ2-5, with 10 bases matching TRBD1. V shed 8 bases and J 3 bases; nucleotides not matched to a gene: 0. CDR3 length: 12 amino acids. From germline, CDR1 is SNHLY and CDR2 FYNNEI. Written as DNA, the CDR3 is TGTGCCAGCGGGACAGGGGAAGAGACCCAGTACTTC. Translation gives CASGTGEETQYF.

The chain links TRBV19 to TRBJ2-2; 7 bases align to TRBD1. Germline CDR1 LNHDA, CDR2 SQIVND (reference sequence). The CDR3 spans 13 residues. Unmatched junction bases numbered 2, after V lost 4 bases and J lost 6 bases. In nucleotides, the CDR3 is TGTGCCAGTAGTAACCAGGGGGCCGGGGAGCTGTTTTTT. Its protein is CASSNQGAGELFF.

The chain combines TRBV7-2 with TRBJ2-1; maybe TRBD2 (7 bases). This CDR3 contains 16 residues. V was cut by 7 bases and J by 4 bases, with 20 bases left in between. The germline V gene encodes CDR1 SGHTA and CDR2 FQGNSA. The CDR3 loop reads CASTSILGGGYNEQFF. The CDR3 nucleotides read TGTGCCAGCACCTCGATCCTAGGGGGGGGATACAATGAGCAGTTCTTC.